This T cell receptor beta chain was found in a study of Graves' ophthalmopathy and Graves' hyperthyroidism. Using RNA transcripts, the TCR beta CDR3 regions were amplified. First-round RT-PCR used HTBI primers; second-round multiplex PCR followed. Via MiXCR, TCRdb re-called the multiplex PCR reads, giving one row per CDR3 protein. The sample has about 480,000 distinct CDR3 sequences; approximately 14% are singletons. This clonotype was seen a handful of times. The CDR3 is made up of 16 amino acids. V was clipped by 3 bases and J by 1 base, with 18 bases between them. The V gene's germline CDR1 is DFQATT and CDR2 SNEGSKA (reference sequence).

The TCR sequence derives from a woman in her 30s with Graves' ophthalmopathy. The sequencing input was blood. This chain uses TRBV20-1 with TRBJ2-5; the D gene could be TRBD1 or TRBD2 (5 bases each). The CDR3 DNA is TGCAGTGCTAGTCGCTCCGCCGGGGCGGTCCAAGAGACCCAGTACTTC. Its translation: CSASRSAGAVQETQYF.